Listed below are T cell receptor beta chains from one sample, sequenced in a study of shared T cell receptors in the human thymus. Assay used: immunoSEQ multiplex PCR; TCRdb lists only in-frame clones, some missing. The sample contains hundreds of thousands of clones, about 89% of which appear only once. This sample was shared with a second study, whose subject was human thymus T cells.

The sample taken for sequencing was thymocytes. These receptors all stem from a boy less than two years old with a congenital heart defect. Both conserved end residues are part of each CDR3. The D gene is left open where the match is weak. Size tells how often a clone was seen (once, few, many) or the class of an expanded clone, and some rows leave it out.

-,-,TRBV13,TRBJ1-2,TGTGCCAGCAGCTCCCCCGGTGAGGGCTATGGCTACACCTTC,CASSSPGEGYGYTF
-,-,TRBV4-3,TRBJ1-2,TGCGCCAGCAGCCAAGATTGGGGGGGTCGGACCTTC,CASSQDWGGRTF
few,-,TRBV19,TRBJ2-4,TGTGCCAGTAGTTTTGGGCAAGGCAAAAACATTCAGTACTTC,CASSFGQGKNIQYF
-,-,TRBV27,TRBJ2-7,TGTGCCAGCAGTATCGACAAGGCAGGGGGGTTCGACGAGCAGTACTTC,CASSIDKAGGFDEQYF
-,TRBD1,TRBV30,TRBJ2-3,TGTGCCTGGAGTGTACCCTGGGACAGGGGACCCCCTGGGAGAGATACGCAGTATTTT,CAWSVPWDRGPPGRDTQYF
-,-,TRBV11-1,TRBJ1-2,TGTGCCAGCAGCTTAGGGCAGGCCGTACCCTATGGCTACACCTTC,CASSLGQAVPYGYTF
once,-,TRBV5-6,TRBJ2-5,TGTGCCAGCAGCTTGCCGGGGGGCTCCCCAAAGACCCAGTACTTC,CASSLPGGSPKTQYF
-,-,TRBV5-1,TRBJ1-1,TGCGCCAGCAGCTTGGGAGCAGGGCCGAACACTGAAGCTTTCTTT,CASSLGAGPNTEAFF
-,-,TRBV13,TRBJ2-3,TGTGCCAGCCTGCGGCGGGGGCAGCCAACAGATACGCAGTATTTT,CASLRRGQPTDTQYF
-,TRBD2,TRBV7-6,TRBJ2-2,TGTGCCAGCACCCCGTTTGAGCGGGAGCGACAGAACACCGGGGAGCTGTTTTTT,CASTPFERERQNTGELFF
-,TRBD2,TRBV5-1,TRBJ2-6,TGCGCCAGCACCCGGGGGGGGGAATTTAAGTTGGACTCTGGGGCCAACGTCCTGACTTTC,CASTRGGEFKLDSGANVLTF
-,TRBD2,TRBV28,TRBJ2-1,TGTGCCAGCAGCCTTATAGCGGGGGGTTACAATGAGCAGTTCTTC,CASSLIAGGYNEQFF
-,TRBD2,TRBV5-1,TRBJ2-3,TGCGCCAGCAGAAAGTGCGGGGGGGGGACCACAGATACGCAGTATTTT,CASRKCGGGTTDTQYF
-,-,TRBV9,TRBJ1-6,TGTGCCAGCAGCGTAGGCGAGACAAGAAATTCACCCCTCCACTTT,CASSVGETRNSPLHF
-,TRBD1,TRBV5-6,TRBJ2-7,TGTGCCAGCAGCCCCTACCGGGACAGGGGGACCTACGAGCAGTACTTC,CASSPYRDRGTYEQYF
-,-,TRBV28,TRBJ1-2,TGTGCCAGCAGCCAGCGGGAGGACTATGGCTACACCTTC,CASSQREDYGYTF
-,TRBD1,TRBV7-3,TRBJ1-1,TGTGCCAGCAGCTCCAGGGGACAGGGGGATTCGTCTGAAGCTTTCTTT,CASSSRGQGDSSEAFF
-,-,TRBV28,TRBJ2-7,TGTGCCAGCAGGGGTGACGGACTTGTTGAGTACTTC,CASRGDGLVEYF
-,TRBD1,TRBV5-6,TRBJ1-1,TGTGCCAGCAGCTTGACAGGGGGCACTGCTTTCTTT,CASSLTGGTAFF
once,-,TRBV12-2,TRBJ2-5,TGTGCAAGTCGCTTAATCTGGCGGGTTGGGACAGGGGGACAAGAGACCCAGTACTTC,CASRLIWRVGTGGQETQYF
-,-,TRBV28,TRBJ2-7,TGTGCCAGCAGGATCAGGGACAGGAGAACTAGCGGGCCCTACGAGCAGTACTTC,CASRIRDRRTSGPYEQYF
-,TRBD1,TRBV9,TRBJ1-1,TGTGCCAGCAGCGACTACAGGGGGCTAAGGAACACTGAAGCTTTCTTT,CASSDYRGLRNTEAFF
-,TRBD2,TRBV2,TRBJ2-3,TGTGCCAGCAGGGTACTAGCGGGAGGGCTATGCACAGATACGCAGTATTTT,CASRVLAGGLCTDTQYF
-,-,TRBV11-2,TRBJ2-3,TGTGCCAGCAGCTTAGGCCCGAGCACCACAGATACGCAGTATTTT,CASSLGPSTTDTQYF
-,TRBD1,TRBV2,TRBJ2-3,TGTGCCAGCAGACAATCCAGGGGGCGCAAGACAGATACGCAGTATTTT,CASRQSRGRKTDTQYF
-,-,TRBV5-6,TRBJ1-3,TGTGCCAGCAGCTTCACCCGCAGCGCTCACACCATATATTTT,CASSFTRSAHTIYF
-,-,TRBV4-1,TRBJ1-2,TGCGCCAGCAGCCAAGATCGGGGCTATAGACAGGATTTCTATGGCTACACCTTC,CASSQDRGYRQDFYGYTF
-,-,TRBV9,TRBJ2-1,TGTGCCAGCGGGCCCGGCAGGTATGGTGAGCAGTTCTTC,CASGPGRYGEQFF
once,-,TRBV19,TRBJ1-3,TGTGCCAGTATCCCCGAGCAGACTGCTGGTCTCGGAAACACCATATATTTT,CASIPEQTAGLGNTIYF
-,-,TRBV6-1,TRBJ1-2,TGTGCCGGGGGATTCCGCTTAGGACAGCGATATGGCTACACCTTC,CAGGFRLGQRYGYTF
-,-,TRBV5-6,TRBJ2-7,TGTGCCAGCATCGTCAGACAGGATAGCTCCTACGAGCAGTACTTC,CASIVRQDSSYEQYF
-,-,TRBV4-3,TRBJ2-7,TGCGCCAGCAGCCGTACACATCAGGAACTAGCCTACGAGCAGTACTTC,CASSRTHQELAYEQYF
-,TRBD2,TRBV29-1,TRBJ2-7,TGCAGCGTTGATGATCCGGGACTAGTAGGCGACGAGCAGTACTTC,CSVDDPGLVGDEQYF
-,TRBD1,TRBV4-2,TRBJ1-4,TGTGCCAGCAGCCAAGGAGGGACAGGGGGAATAACTAATGAAAAACTGTTTTTT,CASSQGGTGGITNEKLFF
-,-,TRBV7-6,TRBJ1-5,TGTGCCAGCTTCCAGGAGGATCAGCCCCAGCATTTT,CASFQEDQPQHF
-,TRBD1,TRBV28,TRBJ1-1,TGTGCCAGCAGTTCACCCGGGACAGGGAACCAAATGAACACTGAAGCTTTCTTT,CASSSPGTGNQMNTEAFF
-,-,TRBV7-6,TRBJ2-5,TGTGCCAGCAGCTTGTGTCGGGATAAGCAAGAGACCCAGTACTTC,CASSLCRDKQETQYF
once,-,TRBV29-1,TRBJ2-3,TGCAGCGTTGTAACATGGCCAGATACGCAGTATTTT,CSVVTWPDTQYF
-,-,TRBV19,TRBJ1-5,TGTGCCAGTAATATAGGGCTTCAGCCCCAGCATTTT,CASNIGLQPQHF
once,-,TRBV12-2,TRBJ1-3,TGTGCAAGTCTGTCGGGGAACTCTGGAAACACCATATATTTT,CASLSGNSGNTIYF
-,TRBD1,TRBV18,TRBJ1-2,TGTGCCAGCTCACCACCGGGCGACAGGGCGGCGGGTGATGGCTACACCTTC,CASSPPGDRAAGDGYTF
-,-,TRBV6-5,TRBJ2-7,TGTGCCAGCAGTTACTACGGTCCTCGCTACGAGCAGTACTTC,CASSYYGPRYEQYF
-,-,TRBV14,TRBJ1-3,TGTGCCAGCAGCCATATGATACAGGGAGTATCTGGAAACACCATATATTTT,CASSHMIQGVSGNTIYF
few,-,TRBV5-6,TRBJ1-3,TGTGCCAGCAGCTTGAGGTATACAGGGCCCAGCTCTGGAAACACCATATATTTT,CASSLRYTGPSSGNTIYF
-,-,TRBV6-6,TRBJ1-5,TGTGCCAGCAGTTACGCCCCAGGAGGGTCAAAGCAGCCCCAGCATTTT,CASSYAPGGSKQPQHF
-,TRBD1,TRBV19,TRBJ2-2,TGTGCCAGTAGGAAAGGGACAGGGTGGAGCGGGGAGCTGTTTTTT,CASRKGTGWSGELFF
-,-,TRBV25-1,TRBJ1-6,TGTGCCAGCAGTGATTCGGAGGGGACCCATTCACCCCTCCACTTT,CASSDSEGTHSPLHF
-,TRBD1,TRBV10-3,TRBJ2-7,TGTGCCATCAAAAGGACAGGGGGCGATTACGAGCAGTACTTC,CAIKRTGGDYEQYF
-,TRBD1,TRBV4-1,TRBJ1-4,TGCGCCAGCAGCCAAGACCTAAACCGGGACAGGGAGAAGGATGAAAAACTGTTTTTT,CASSQDLNRDREKDEKLFF
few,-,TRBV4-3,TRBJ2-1,TGCGCCAGCAGCCTTGGGGGCGGCAATGAGCAGTTCTTC,CASSLGGGNEQFF
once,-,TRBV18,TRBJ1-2,TGTGCCAGCTCACCACCTTCGGGCAGGGAGGACTATGGCTACACCTTC,CASSPPSGREDYGYTF
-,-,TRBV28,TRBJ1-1,TGTGCCAGCAGTCAACACACGGGGAACACTGAAGCTTTCTTT,CASSQHTGNTEAFF
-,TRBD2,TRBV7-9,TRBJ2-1,TGTGCCAGCAGCTTAGTACTAGCGGGAGGAAATGAGCAGTTCTTC,CASSLVLAGGNEQFF